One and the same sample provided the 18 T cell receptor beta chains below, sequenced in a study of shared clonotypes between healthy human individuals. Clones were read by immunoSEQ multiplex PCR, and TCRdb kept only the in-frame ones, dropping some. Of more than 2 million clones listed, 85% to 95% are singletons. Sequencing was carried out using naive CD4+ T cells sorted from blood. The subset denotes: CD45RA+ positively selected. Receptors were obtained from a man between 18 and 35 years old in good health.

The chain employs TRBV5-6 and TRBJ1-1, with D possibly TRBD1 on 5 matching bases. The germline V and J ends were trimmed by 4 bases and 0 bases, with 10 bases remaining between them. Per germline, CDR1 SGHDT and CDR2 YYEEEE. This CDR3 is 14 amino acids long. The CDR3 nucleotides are TGTGCCAGCAGCGAAGACAGCATGAACACTGAAGCTTTCTTT. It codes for CASSEDSMNTEAFF.

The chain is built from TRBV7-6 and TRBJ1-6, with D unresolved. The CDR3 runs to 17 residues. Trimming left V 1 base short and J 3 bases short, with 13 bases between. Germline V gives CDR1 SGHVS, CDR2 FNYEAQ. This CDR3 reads CASSLVGGGSYNSPLHF. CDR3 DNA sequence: TGTGCCAGCAGCTTAGTAGGCGGCGGCAGCTATAATTCACCCCTCCACTTT.

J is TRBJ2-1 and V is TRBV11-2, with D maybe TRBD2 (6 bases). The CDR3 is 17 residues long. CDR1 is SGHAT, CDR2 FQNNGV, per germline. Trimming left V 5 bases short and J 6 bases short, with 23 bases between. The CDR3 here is CASSPMASGWGFNEQFF. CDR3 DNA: TGTGCCAGCAGCCCCATGGCAAGCGGGTGGGGGTTCAATGAGCAGTTCTTC.

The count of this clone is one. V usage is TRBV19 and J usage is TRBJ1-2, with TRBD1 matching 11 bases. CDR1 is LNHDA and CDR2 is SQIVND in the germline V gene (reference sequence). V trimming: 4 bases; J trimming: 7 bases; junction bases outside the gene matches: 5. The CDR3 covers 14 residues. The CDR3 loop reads CASSKRTGGSGYTF. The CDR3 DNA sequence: TGTGCCAGTAGTAAAAGGACAGGGGGCAGTGGCTACACCTTC.

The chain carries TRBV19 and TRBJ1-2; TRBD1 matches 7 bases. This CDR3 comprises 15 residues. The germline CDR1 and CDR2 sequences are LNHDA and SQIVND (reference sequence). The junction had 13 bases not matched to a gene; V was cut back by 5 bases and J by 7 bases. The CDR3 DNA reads TGTGCCAGTAGTCCCCGGGACAGACTCTTGGCTGGCTACACCTTC. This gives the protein CASSPRDRLLAGYTF. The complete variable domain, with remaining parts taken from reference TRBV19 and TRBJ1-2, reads DGGITQSPKYLFRKEGQNVTLSCEQNLNHDAMYWYRQDPGQGLRLIYYSQIVNDFQKGDIAEGYSVSREKKESFPLTVTSAQKNPTAFYLCASSPRDRLLAGYTFGSGTRLTVV.

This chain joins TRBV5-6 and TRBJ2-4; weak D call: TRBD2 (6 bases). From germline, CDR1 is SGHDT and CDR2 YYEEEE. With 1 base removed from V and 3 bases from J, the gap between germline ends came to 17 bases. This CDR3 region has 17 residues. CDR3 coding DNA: TGTGCCAGCAGCTTGCTGACGGCTAGCGCAATCAAAAACATTCAGTACTTC. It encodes CASSLLTASAIKNIQYF.

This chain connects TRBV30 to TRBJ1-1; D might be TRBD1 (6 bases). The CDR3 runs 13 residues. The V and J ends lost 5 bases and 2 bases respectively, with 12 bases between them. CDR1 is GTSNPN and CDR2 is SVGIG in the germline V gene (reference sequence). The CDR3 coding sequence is TGTGCCTGGCAGGGGCAGGGCAACACTGAAGCTTTCTTT. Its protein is CAWQGQGNTEAFF.

The CDR3 here is CASSLVAVNYNEQFF. The CDR3 DNA reads as TGTGCCAGCAGCTTAGTGGCGGTTAATTACAATGAGCAGTTCTTC. The chain combines TRBV11-3 with TRBJ2-1; no firm D call. From germline, CDR1 is SGHNT and CDR2 YENEEA. V was trimmed by 1 base and J by 4 bases, leaving 11 bases between them. The CDR3 is made up of 15 amino acids.

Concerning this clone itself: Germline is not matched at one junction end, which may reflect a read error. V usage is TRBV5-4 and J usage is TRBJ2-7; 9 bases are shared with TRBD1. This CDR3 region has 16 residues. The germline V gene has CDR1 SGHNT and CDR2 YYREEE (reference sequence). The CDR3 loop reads CASSLAGAQGASLADF. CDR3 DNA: TGTGCCAGCAGCTTGGCAGGAGCACAGGGGGCCTCCCTCGCGGACTTC.

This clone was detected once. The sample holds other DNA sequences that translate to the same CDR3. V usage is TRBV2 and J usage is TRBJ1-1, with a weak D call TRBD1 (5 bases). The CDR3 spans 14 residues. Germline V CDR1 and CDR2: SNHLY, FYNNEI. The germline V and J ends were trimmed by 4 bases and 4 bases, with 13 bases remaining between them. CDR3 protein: CASSGQGGGTEAFF. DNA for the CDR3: TGTGCCAGCAGTGGTCAGGGCGGCGGCACTGAAGCTTTCTTT.

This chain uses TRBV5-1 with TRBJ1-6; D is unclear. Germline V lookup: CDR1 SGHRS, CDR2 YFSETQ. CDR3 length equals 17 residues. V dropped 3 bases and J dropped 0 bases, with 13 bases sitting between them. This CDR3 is CASSSGKISSYNSPLHF. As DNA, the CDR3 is TGCGCCAGCAGCTCCGGGAAAATAAGCTCCTATAATTCACCCCTCCACTTT.

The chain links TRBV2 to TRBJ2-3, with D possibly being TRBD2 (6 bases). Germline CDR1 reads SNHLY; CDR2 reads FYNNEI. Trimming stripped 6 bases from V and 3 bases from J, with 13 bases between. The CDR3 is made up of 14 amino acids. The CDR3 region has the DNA TGTGCCAGCAGGCGGGGTATGGTGACAGATACGCAGTATTTT. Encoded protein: CASRRGMVTDTQYF.

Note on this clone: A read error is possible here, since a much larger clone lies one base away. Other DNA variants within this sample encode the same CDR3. In DNA form, the CDR3 reads TGTGCCTGGAGTGTACAGGAAAACACTGAAGCTTTCTTT. The encoded protein is CAWSVQENTEAFF. The chain recombines TRBV30 with TRBJ1-1; D might be TRBD1 (5 bases). The CDR3 length is 13 residues. The ends were cut back, 0 bases at V and 2 bases at J, with 7 bases in the middle. Germline V gene lookup returns CDR1 GTSNPN and CDR2 SVGIG (reference sequence).

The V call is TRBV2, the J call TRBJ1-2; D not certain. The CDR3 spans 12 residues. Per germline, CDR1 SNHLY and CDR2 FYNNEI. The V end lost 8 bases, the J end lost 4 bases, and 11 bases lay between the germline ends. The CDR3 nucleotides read TGTGCCAGCCTGGGAGGACCCTATGGCTACACCTTC. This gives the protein CASLGGPYGYTF.

In DNA, the CDR3 is TGTGCCACCAGCGACCGACAGGTACTCCAAGAGACCCAGTACTTC. It translates to CATSDRQVLQETQYF. The chain employs TRBV15 and TRBJ2-5, with D possibly being TRBD1 (6 bases). Germline V gene lookup returns CDR1 LNHNV and CDR2 YYDKDF (reference sequence). The CDR3 has 15 amino acids. The V end was cut by 5 bases, the J end by 1 base, with 14 bases between.

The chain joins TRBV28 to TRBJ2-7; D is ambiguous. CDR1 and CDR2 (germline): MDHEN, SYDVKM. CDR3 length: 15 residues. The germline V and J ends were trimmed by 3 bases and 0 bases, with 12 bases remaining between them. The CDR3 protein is CASSLGPYLSYEQYF. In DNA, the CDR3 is TGTGCCAGCAGTTTGGGTCCGTACCTCTCCTACGAGCAGTACTTC.

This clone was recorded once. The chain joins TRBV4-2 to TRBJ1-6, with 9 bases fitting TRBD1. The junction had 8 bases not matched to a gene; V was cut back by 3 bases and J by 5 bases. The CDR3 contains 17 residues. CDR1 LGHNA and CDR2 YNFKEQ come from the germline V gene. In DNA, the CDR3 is TGTGCCAGCAGCCAGGACATACAGGGGGCAAATAATTCACCCCTCCACTTT. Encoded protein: CASSQDIQGANNSPLHF.

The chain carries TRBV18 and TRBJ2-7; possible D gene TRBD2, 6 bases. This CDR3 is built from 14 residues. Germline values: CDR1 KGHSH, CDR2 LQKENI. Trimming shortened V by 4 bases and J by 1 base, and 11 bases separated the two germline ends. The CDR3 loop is CASSQAGSSYEQYF. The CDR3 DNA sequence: TGTGCCAGCTCACAAGCGGGTTCTTCCTACGAGCAGTACTTC.